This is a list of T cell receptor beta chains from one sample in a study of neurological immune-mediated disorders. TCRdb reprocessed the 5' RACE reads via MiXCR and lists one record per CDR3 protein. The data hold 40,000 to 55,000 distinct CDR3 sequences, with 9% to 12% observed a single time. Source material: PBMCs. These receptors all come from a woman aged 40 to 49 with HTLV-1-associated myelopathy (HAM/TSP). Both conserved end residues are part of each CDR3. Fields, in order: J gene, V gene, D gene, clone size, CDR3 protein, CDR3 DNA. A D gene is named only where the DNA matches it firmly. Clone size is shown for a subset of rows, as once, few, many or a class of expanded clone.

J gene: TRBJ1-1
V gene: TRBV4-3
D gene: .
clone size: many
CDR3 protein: CASSQDLRATEAFF
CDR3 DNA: TGCGCCAGCAGCCAAGATCTACGGGCCACTGAAGCTTTCTTT

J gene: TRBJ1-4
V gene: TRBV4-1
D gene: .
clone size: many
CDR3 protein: CASSQVMAGTNEKLFF
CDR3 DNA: TGCGCCAGCAGCCAAGTCATGGCGGGAACTAATGAAAAACTGTTTTTT

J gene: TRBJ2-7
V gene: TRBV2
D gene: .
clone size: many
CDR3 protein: CATNDRLNEQYF
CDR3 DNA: TGTGCCACCAACGACAGGCTCAACGAGCAGTACTTC

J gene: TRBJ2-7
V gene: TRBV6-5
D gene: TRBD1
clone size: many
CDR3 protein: CASRDRVTDEQYF
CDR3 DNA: TGTGCCAGCAGGGACAGGGTTACCGACGAGCAGTACTTC

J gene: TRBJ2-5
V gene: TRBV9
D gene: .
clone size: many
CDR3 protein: CASSVATVGEETQYF
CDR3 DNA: TGTGCCAGCAGCGTAGCGACTGTGGGGGAAGAGACCCAGTACTTC

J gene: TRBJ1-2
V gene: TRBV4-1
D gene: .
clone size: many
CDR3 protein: CASSQLLGGNGYTF
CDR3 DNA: TGCGCCAGCAGCCAACTCCTGGGAGGGAATGGCTACACCTTC

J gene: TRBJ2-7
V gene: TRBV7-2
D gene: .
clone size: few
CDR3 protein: CASSLRLYEQYF
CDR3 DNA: TGTGCCAGCAGCCTGAGGTTGTACGAGCAGTACTTC

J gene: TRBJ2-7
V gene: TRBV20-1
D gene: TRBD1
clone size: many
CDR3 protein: CSALFSQGAGEQYF
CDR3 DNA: TGCAGTGCCCTCTTTTCGCAGGGGGCCGGCGAGCAGTACTTC

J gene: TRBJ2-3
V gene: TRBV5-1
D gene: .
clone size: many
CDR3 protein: CASSLLASTQYF
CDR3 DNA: TGCGCCAGCAGCTTGTTGGCGAGTACGCAGTATTTT

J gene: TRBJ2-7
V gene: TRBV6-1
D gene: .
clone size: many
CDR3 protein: CASSEWQASSYEQYF
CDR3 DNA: TGTGCCAGCAGTGAATGGCAGGCGAGCTCCTACGAGCAGTACTTC

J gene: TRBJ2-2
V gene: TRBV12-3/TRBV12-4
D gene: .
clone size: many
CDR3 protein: CASSQLEAGELFF
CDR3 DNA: TGTGCCAGCAGTCAACTAGAGGCCGGGGAGCTGTTTTTT

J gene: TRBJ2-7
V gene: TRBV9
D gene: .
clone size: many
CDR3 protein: CASSVDWGGSYEQYF
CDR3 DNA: TGTGCCAGCAGCGTAGATTGGGGAGGCTCCTACGAGCAGTACTTC

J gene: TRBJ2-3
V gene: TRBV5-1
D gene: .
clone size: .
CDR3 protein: CASRSGSTDTQYF
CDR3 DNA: TGCGCCAGCAGGAGCGGGAGCACAGATACGCAGTATTTT

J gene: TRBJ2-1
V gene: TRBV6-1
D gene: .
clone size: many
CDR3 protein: CASSDGPSNEQFF
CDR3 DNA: TGTGCCAGCAGTGATGGACCTTCCAATGAGCAGTTCTTC

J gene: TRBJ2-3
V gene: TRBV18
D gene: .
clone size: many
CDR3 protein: CASSPPKRGYATDTQYF
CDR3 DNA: TGTGCCAGCTCACCACCGAAAAGGGGGTACGCGACAGATACGCAGTATTTT